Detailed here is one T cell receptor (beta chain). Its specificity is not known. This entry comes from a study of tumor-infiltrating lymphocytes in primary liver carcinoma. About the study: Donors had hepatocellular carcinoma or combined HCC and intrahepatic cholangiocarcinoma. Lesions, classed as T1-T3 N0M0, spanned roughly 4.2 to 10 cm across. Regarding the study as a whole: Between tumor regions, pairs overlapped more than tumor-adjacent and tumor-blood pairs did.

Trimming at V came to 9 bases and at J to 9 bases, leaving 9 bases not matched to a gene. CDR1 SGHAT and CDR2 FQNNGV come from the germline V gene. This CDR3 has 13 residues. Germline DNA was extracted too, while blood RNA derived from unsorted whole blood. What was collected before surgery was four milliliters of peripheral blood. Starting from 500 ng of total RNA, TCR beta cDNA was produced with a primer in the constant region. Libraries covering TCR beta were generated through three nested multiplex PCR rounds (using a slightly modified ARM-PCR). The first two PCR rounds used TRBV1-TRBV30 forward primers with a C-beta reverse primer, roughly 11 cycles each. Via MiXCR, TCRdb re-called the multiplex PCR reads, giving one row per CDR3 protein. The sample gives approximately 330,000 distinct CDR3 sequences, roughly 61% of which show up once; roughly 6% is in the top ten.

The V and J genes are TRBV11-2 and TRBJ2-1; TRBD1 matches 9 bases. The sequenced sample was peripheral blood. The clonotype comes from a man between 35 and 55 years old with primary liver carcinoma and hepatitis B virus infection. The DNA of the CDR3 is TGTGCCAGTAGCACCGACAGGGGGACTGAGCAGTTCTTC. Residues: CASSTDRGTEQFF.